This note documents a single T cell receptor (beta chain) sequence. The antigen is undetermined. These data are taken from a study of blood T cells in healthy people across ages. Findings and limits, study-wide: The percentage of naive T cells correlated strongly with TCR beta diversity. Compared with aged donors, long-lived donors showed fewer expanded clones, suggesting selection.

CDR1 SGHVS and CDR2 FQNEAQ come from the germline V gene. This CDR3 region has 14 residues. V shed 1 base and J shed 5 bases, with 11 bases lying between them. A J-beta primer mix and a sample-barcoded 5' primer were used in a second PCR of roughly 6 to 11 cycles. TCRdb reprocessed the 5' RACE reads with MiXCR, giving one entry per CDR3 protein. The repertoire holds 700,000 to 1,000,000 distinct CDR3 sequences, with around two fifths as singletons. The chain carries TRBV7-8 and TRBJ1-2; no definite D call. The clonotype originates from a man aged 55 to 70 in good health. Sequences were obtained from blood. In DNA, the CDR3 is TGTGCCAGCAGCTTAGGATCGACCGAGTATGGCTACACCTTC. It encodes CASSLGSTEYGYTF.